This entry lists 27 T cell receptor beta chains sequenced from one sample in a study of identifying expanded T cells in peripheral blood. Produced via immunoSEQ multiplex PCR; TCRdb's table is partial and in-frame only. The sample yields about 130,000 clones, less than 90% seen once. Source material: blood. Receptors were obtained from a person between 18 and 75 years old in good health.

The chain combines TRBV23-1 with TRBJ2-5; 7 bases align to TRBD1. TRBV23-1 carries the ORF label, with uncertain function. This CDR3 is built from 13 residues. V lost 2 bases, J lost 5 bases, and 2 bases stayed unmatched. The CDR3 protein is CASSQVRGETQYF. Written as DNA, the CDR3 is TGCGCCAGCAGTCAAGTCAGGGGGGAGACCCAGTACTTC.

The CDR3 spells CSAPFNYGYTF. CDR3 nucleotide sequence: TGCAGTGCTCCCTTTAACTATGGCTACACCTTC. The chain carries TRBV20-1 and TRBJ1-2; no clear D. The V gene lost 5 bases and the J gene lost 1 base, with 5 bases spanning the gap. This CDR3 contains 11 residues. Germline values: CDR1 DFQATT, CDR2 SNEGSKA (reference sequence).

The chain carries TRBV5-6 and TRBJ2-1; 7 positions match TRBD1. Germline assignment: CDR1 SGHDT and CDR2 YYEEEE. The trim removed 1 base at V and 1 base at J, leaving 8 bases unmatched. The CDR3 has 17 residues. DNA for the CDR3: TGTGCCAGCAGCTTGTTCTCAGGGGGAAAGTCCTACAATGAGCAGTTCTTC. It specifies CASSLFSGGKSYNEQFF.

This clone was seen only once. The chain joins TRBV19 to TRBJ1-1; D remains ambiguous. The length of the CDR3 is 12 residues. V was clipped by 0 bases and J by 3 bases, with 2 bases between them. Germline values: CDR1 LNHDA, CDR2 SQIVND (reference sequence). CDR3 sequence: CASSIDDTEAFF. In DNA, the CDR3 is TGTGCCAGTAGTATAGATGACACTGAAGCTTTCTTT.

V usage is TRBV14 and J usage is TRBJ2-3; D is uncertain. V was cut by 1 base and J by 7 bases, with 12 bases left in between. The CDR3 totals 14 residues. Germline values: CDR1 SGHDN, CDR2 FVKESK. The CDR3 DNA reads as TGTGCCAGCAGCCAAGGGATACTGTCCAATACGCAGTATTTT. Translating gives CASSQGILSNTQYF. The whole variable domain, filled in from reference TRBV14 and TRBJ2-3, reads EAGVTQFPSHSVIEKGQTVTLRCDPISGHDNLYWYRRVMGKEIKFLLHFVKESKQDESGMPNNRFLAERTGGTYSTLKVQPAELEDSGVYFCASSQGILSNTQYFGPGTRLTVL.

This chain uses TRBV28 with TRBJ2-1, with TRBD1 matching over 11 bases. The CDR3 is 14 residues long. Per the germline V gene, CDR1 is MDHEN and CDR2 is SYDVKM. Germline trimming cut 4 bases from V and 5 bases from J; bases unmatched to any gene: 1. This chain's CDR3 is CASSSDRGHNEQFF. CDR3 DNA sequence: TGTGCCAGCAGTTCGGACAGGGGGCACAATGAGCAGTTCTTC.

The genes are TRBV19 and TRBJ1-3; weak D call: TRBD1 (6 bases). The ends were cut back, 3 bases at V and 2 bases at J, with 8 bases in the middle. Germline values: CDR1 LNHDA, CDR2 SQIVND (reference sequence). The CDR3 has 14 residues. CDR3 DNA: TGTGCCAGTAGTATGTGGGGGCCTGGAAACACCATATATTTT. Residues: CASSMWGPGNTIYF. Full variable domain (rest looked up from reference TRBV19 and TRBJ1-3): DGGITQSPKYLFRKEGQNVTLSCEQNLNHDAMYWYRQDPGQGLRLIYYSQIVNDFQKGDIAEGYSVSREKKESFPLTVTSAQKNPTAFYLCASSMWGPGNTIYFGEGSWLTVV.

This chain links TRBV9 with TRBJ2-2; 7 positions agree with TRBD1. The junction had 5 bases not matched to a gene; V was cut back by 2 bases and J by 7 bases. This CDR3 spans 14 amino acids. The V gene's germline CDR1 is SGDLS and CDR2 YYNGEE. The CDR3 DNA reads as TGTGCCAGCAGCGTCGAGGGGGCCGGCGGGGAGCTGTTTTTT. This translates into CASSVEGAGGELFF. The entire variable domain, with the rest obtained from reference TRBV9 and TRBJ2-2, is as follows: DSGVTQTPKHLITATGQRVTLRCSPRSGDLSVYWYQQSLDQGLQFLIQYYNGEERAKGNILERFSAQQFPDLHSELNLSSLELGDSALYFCASSVEGAGGELFFGEGSRLTVL.

This rearrangement joins TRBV7-6 to TRBJ2-1; D is uncertain. V was trimmed by 1 base and J by 5 bases, leaving 9 bases between them. Germline V gene lookup returns CDR1 SGHVS and CDR2 FNYEAQ. There are 14 residues in the CDR3. In nucleotides, the CDR3 is TGTGCCAGCAGCTTAGGATATGGCGACAATGAGCAGTTCTTC. Amino acids: CASSLGYGDNEQFF.

This clone was found a few times. The J gene is TRBJ1-2, the V gene TRBV5-6; D gene ambiguous. Germline V gives CDR1 SGHDT, CDR2 YYEEEE. V lost 0 bases, J lost 4 bases, and 13 bases lay in between. This CDR3 is built from 15 residues. CDR3 sequence: CASSLGNDLVYGYTF. Here the CDR3 DNA reads TGTGCCAGCAGCTTGGGGAATGACCTCGTCTATGGCTACACCTTC.

The chain carries TRBV27 and TRBJ1-2, with D tentatively TRBD1 (5 bases). V was trimmed by 9 bases and J by 4 bases, leaving 15 bases between them. The germline V gene encodes CDR1 MNHEY and CDR2 SMNVEV (reference sequence). This CDR3 comprises 13 residues. The DNA for the CDR3 is TGTGCCAGTGGCAAGCAGGGAAGCTATGGCTACACCTTC. This gives the protein CASGKQGSYGYTF.

V is TRBV11-2 and J is TRBJ2-6; unclear D gene. The CDR3 consists of 14 residues. Germline V gives CDR1 SGHAT, CDR2 FQNNGV. Trimming removed 8 bases at V and 0 bases at J, with 8 bases between. CDR3 amino acids: CASAQDSGANVLTF. CDR3 nucleotide sequence: TGTGCCAGCGCACAAGACTCTGGGGCCAACGTCCTGACTTTC.

The rearrangement links TRBV7-2 to TRBJ2-7, with 9 bases fitting TRBD2. The V gene's germline CDR1 is SGHTA and CDR2 FQGNSA. This CDR3 has 16 residues. The V segment lost 2 bases and the J segment 2 bases; nucleotides outside the gene matches: 7. The DNA of the CDR3 is TGTGCCAGCAGCTTATATGGCGGGGGGGCGGCCTACGAGCAGTACTTC. Translation gives CASSLYGGGAAYEQYF.

Regarding this clone: Other DNA sequences in the same sample also yield this CDR3. V and J are TRBV27 and TRBJ2-5, with D perhaps matching TRBD2 (5 bases). CDR1 MNHEY and CDR2 SMNVEV come from the germline V gene (reference sequence). This CDR3 comprises 12 residues. Trimming pared 2 bases from V and 4 bases from J, leaving 5 bases between. The CDR3 DNA sequence: TGTGCCAGCAGTTTAGCGGGAGAGACCCAGTACTTC. It yields the protein CASSLAGETQYF.

The chain has TRBV10-1 and TRBJ2-4; TRBD2 aligns across 10 bases. Germline lookup yields CDR1 WNHNN and CDR2 SYGVQD (reference sequence). This CDR3 has 17 residues. V dropped 9 bases and J dropped 1; count of bases not matched to a gene: 12. The CDR3, as DNA: TGCGCCAGTGGGGAGAAGCGGGAGGGATCGGCCAAAAACATTCAGTACTTC. Residues: CASGEKREGSAKNIQYF.

V is TRBV27 and J is TRBJ2-1; 7 bases are shared with TRBD1. The CDR3 contains 15 residues. Germline V gene sequence: CDR1 MNHEY, CDR2 SMNVEV (reference sequence). V shed 7 bases, J shed 8 bases, and the junction held 14 bases outside the gene matches. The CDR3 DNA reads as TGTGCCAGCAAAAGGGGGCCAGGGTTGGGCGATGAGCAGTTCTTC. Translated: CASKRGPGLGDEQFF.

The rearrangement uses TRBV5-4 and TRBJ2-5; D ambiguous. Germline lookup yields CDR1 SGHNT and CDR2 YYREEE (reference sequence). This CDR3 has 12 amino acids. The V gene lost 1 base and the J gene lost 3 bases, with 4 bases spanning the gap. The CDR3 spells CASSLIEETQYF. The CDR3 nucleotides read TGTGCCAGCAGCTTGATAGAAGAGACCCAGTACTTC.

A few counts support this clone. This CDR3 is CASSLLAEQFF. The CDR3 DNA follows: TGTGCCAGCAGCCTCCTGGCCGAGCAGTTCTTC. The chain joins TRBV7-2 to TRBJ2-1, with D unclear. Trimming removed 5 bases from V and 10 bases from J, with 9 bases in between. The CDR3 is 11 amino acids. Germline CDR1 and CDR2: SGHTA and FQGNSA. Full variable domain (remainder filled in from reference TRBV7-2 and TRBJ2-1): GAGVSQSPSNKVTEKGKDVELRCDPISGHTALYWYRQSLGQGLEFLIYFQGNSAPDKSGLPSDRFSAERTGGSVSTLTIQRTQQEDSAVYLCASSLLAEQFFGPGTRLTVL.

The rearrangement joins TRBV5-6 to TRBJ1-1, with a possible D match to TRBD1 (6 bases). With 0 bases removed from V and 1 base from J, the gap between germline ends came to 10 bases. CDR3 length: 15 residues. Looked up from germline, CDR1 is SGHDT and CDR2 is YYEEEE. CDR3: CASSLAGGANTEAFF. As DNA, the CDR3 is TGTGCCAGCAGCTTGGCCGGGGGGGCGAACACTGAAGCTTTCTTT.

The chain links TRBV9 to TRBJ1-1; D gene unclear. The V gene's germline CDR1 is SGDLS and CDR2 YYNGEE. Trimming took 0 bases from V and 7 from J, leaving 13 bases between them. The CDR3 sequence is 14 residues long. The CDR3 nucleotides are TGTGCCAGCAGCGTAGATCAAGGCCCCCGTGAAGCTTTCTTT. Protein sequence: CASSVDQGPREAFF.

The chain has TRBV7-2 and TRBJ2-5; 9 bases are a match to TRBD2. CDR1 SGHTA and CDR2 FQGNSA come from the germline V gene. The CDR3 spans 17 residues. Trimming took 4 bases from V and 7 from J; bases not matched to a gene: 16. CDR3 protein: CASSSPVGGGAWGTQYF. CDR3 in DNA: TGTGCCAGCAGCTCGCCCGTCGGCGGGGGGGCTTGGGGGACCCAGTACTTC.

The chain couples TRBV5-5 to TRBJ1-2, with D perhaps matching TRBD1 (5 bases). The CDR3 sequence is 13 residues long. Germline V gene lookup returns CDR1 SGHKS and CDR2 YYEKEE (reference sequence). V lost 0 bases and J lost 3, with 6 bases in between. The DNA of the CDR3 is TGTGCCAGCAGCTTGGGAGGGGACTATGGCTACACCTTC. It encodes CASSLGGDYGYTF.

The V call is TRBV4-2, the J call TRBJ2-3; TRBD1 aligns across 7 bases. The CDR3 is made up of 15 amino acids. The V gene's germline CDR1 is LGHNA and CDR2 YNFKEQ. Trimming removed 1 base from V and 6 bases from J; junction bases left unmatched: 7. Written as DNA, the CDR3 is TGTGCCAGCAGCCAAGTTGATGGACAGGCGGATACGCAGTATTTT. Translation gives CASSQVDGQADTQYF.

This clone has a single count. This chain joins TRBV29-1 and TRBJ2-5, with 9 nucleotides matching TRBD1. Unmatched junction bases numbered 12, after V lost 5 bases and J lost 5 bases. The CDR3 length is 15 residues. Germline V gene lookup returns CDR1 SQVTM and CDR2 ANQGSEA. The CDR3 DNA sequence: TGCAGCGTTTCTCGCCCTACAGGGGGCCGCGAGACCCAGTACTTC. This sequence encodes CSVSRPTGGRETQYF.

The J gene is TRBJ2-1, the V gene TRBV19; 10 bases line up with TRBD2. CDR3 size: 15 residues. Trimming at V came to 6 bases and at J to 6 bases, leaving 8 bases not matched to a gene. Germline V gives CDR1 LNHDA, CDR2 SQIVND (reference sequence). Here the CDR3 DNA reads TGTGCCAGTAGCCTAGCGGGAGCGATCGGCAATGAGCAGTTCTTC. Protein: CASSLAGAIGNEQFF.

The chain recombines TRBV2 with TRBJ2-7, with 12 bases that match TRBD1. This CDR3 contains 13 residues. CDR1 is SNHLY, CDR2 FYNNEI, per germline. With 6 bases clipped from V and 7 bases from J, the junction kept 4 bases outside the gene matches. DNA of the CDR3: TGTGCCAGCAGGGGACAGGGGGCGGGGGAGCAGTACTTC. Residues: CASRGQGAGEQYF.

This sequence joins TRBV28 and TRBJ1-1, with TRBD1 as a possible D gene (5 bases). With 3 bases removed from V and 8 bases from J, the gap between germline ends came to 13 bases. Germline values: CDR1 MDHEN, CDR2 SYDVKM. There are 13 residues in the CDR3. CDR3 sequence: CASSFPGGFEAFF. In nucleotides, the CDR3 is TGTGCCAGCAGTTTTCCTGGGGGGTTCGAAGCTTTCTTT.